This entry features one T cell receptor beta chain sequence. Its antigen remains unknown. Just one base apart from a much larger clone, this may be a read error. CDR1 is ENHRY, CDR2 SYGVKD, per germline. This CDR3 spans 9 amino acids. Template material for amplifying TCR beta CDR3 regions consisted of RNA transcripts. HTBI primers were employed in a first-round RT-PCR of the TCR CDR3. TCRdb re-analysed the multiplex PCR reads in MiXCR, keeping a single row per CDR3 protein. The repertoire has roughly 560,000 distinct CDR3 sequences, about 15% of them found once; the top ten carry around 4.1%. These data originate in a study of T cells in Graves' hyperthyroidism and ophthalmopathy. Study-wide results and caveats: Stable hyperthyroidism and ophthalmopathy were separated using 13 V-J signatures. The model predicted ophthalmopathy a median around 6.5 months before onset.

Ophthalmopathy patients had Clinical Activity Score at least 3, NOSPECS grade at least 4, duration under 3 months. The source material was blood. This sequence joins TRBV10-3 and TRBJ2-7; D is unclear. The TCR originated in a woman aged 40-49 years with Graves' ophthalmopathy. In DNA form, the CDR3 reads TGTGCCATCGGTCCTGAGCAGTCCTTC. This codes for CAIGPEQSF.